The 32 T cell receptor beta chains given below trace back to one sample, sequenced in a study of blood T cells in healthy people across ages. Together with a sample-barcoded 5' primer, a J-beta primer mix was included in a second PCR lasting about 7 to 11 cycles. One entry per CDR3 protein results from TCRdb running MiXCR on the 5' RACE reads. The sample consists of under 2,000,000 distinct CDR3 sequences, about 49% of them appearing once. The specimen sequenced was blood. The receptor source for this set is a woman aged 40 to 49 in good health.

This rearrangement joins TRBV2 to TRBJ2-3; D unclear. CDR1 and CDR2 from the germline V gene are SNHLY and FYNNEI. With 4 bases removed from V and 1 base from J, the gap between germline ends came to 9 bases. The CDR3 spans 14 residues. The CDR3 loop reads CASSGFAGTDTQYF. CDR3 DNA: TGTGCCAGCAGTGGGTTTGCGGGCACAGATACGCAGTATTTT.

J is TRBJ2-5 and V is TRBV9; 8 positions match TRBD1. Germline-derived CDR1 and CDR2 are SGDLS and YYNGEE. CDR3 length equals 14 residues. V lost 1 base, J lost 6 bases, and 5 bases stayed unmatched. The CDR3 nucleotides are TGTGCCAGCAGCGTATCAGGGGGCATACAGACCCAGTACTTC. Its protein product is CASSVSGGIQTQYF.

The CDR3 DNA reads TGTGCCAGCAGCACCAGGACTAGCGGGGGCCGAGATACGCAGTATTTT. Its translation is CASSTRTSGGRDTQYF. The rearrangement uses TRBV7-9 and TRBJ2-3; the match to TRBD2 covers 13 bases. V was pared by 5 bases and J by 5 bases, with 7 bases of the junction left unmatched. Germline V gene lookup returns CDR1 SEHNR and CDR2 FQNEAQ (reference sequence). The CDR3 sequence is 16 residues long.

The chain couples TRBV7-2 to TRBJ2-3, with 8 bases aligning to TRBD2. Germline-derived CDR1 and CDR2 are SGHTA and FQGNSA. The CDR3 contains 17 residues. Trimming cost V 0 bases and J 1 base; bases outside gene matches: 6. The CDR3 DNA is TGTGCCAGCAGCTTAGCCGCGGGGGGAGTCGGCACAGATACGCAGTATTTT. Translating gives CASSLAAGGVGTDTQYF.

In this sample, this clonotype turned up a few times. V gene TRBV7-3 combines with J gene TRBJ2-5; D not resolved. The germline gives CDR1 SGHTA, CDR2 FQGTGA. Trimming shortened V by 1 base and J by 0 bases, and 9 bases separated the two germline ends. The CDR3 spans 15 residues. The CDR3: CASSLKGIYQETQYF. The CDR3 nucleotides are TGTGCCAGCAGCTTAAAAGGGATATACCAAGAGACCCAGTACTTC.

In its sample, this clonotype was seen a few times. The chain carries TRBV20-1 and TRBJ2-7, with 10 bases identical to TRBD2. Per the germline V gene, CDR1 is DFQATT and CDR2 is SNEGSKA (reference sequence). V dropped 3 bases and J dropped 0; count of bases not matched to a gene: 5. The CDR3 has 15 residues. CDR3 in DNA: TGCAGTGCTAGGGAAGCGGGGGGGATCTCCTACGAGCAGTACTTC. This sequence encodes CSAREAGGISYEQYF.

The table lists this clonotype with a few counts. The chain couples TRBV2 to TRBJ2-1; 12 positions agree with TRBD1. This CDR3 comprises 15 residues. Germline CDR1 is SNHLY and CDR2 is FYNNEI. Germline trimming cut 8 bases from V and 8 bases from J; bases unmatched to any gene: 10. In DNA form, the CDR3 reads TGTGCCAGCGGACAGGGACAGGGGGCTTTCGATGAGCAGTTCTTC. Residues: CASGQGQGAFDEQFF. The complete variable domain, with remaining parts taken from reference TRBV2 and TRBJ2-1, reads EPEVTQTPSHQVTQMGQEVILRCVPISNHLYFYWYRQILGQKVEFLVSFYNNEISEKSEIFDDQFSVERPDGSNFTLKIRSTKLEDSAMYFCASGQGQGAFDEQFFGPGTRLTVL.

The CDR3, as DNA: TGTGCCAGCTCACCACAGGGACCCCTAGGGGATGGCTACACCTTC. Translated, it gives CASSPQGPLGDGYTF. This chain connects TRBV18 to TRBJ1-2; weak D call: TRBD1 (5 bases). This CDR3 spans 15 amino acids. V lost 1 base and J 6 bases, leaving 15 bases between the germline ends. Germline lookup yields CDR1 KGHSH and CDR2 LQKENI.

This clonotype came up once. V is TRBV10-3 and J is TRBJ2-3, with D perhaps TRBD1 (5 bases). Per the germline V gene, CDR1 is ENHRY and CDR2 is SYGVKD. CDR3 length equals 14 residues. The ends were cut back, 4 bases at V and 5 bases at J, with 13 bases in the middle. The CDR3 loop is CAISGMTERDTQYF. CDR3 bases: TGTGCCATCAGTGGGATGACAGAGAGAGATACGCAGTATTTT.

This clonotype was counted between two and nine times. The rearrangement joins TRBV18 to TRBJ2-1; D not certain. The CDR3 runs to 12 residues. The ends were cut back, 3 bases at V and 9 bases at J, with 9 bases in the middle. The V gene's germline CDR1 is KGHSH and CDR2 LQKENI. The CDR3: CASSPRLAEQFF. CDR3 bases: TGTGCCAGCTCACCCCGTTTGGCTGAGCAGTTCTTC.

This clonotype has just a few counts. V usage is TRBV20-1 and J usage is TRBJ2-4; D may correspond to TRBD1 or TRBD2 (6 bases each). From germline, CDR1 is DFQATT and CDR2 SNEGSKA (reference sequence). V dropped 6 bases and J dropped 9 bases, with 15 bases sitting between them. This CDR3 is built from 12 residues. Here the CDR3 reads CSAKGDSPIQYF. The DNA of the CDR3 is TGCAGTGCGAAGGGGGACTCTCCCATTCAGTACTTC.

The chain recombines TRBV6-5 with TRBJ2-3; D is undetermined. In germline, CDR1 is MNHEY, CDR2 SVGAGI. Trimming cost V 0 bases and J 9 bases, with 16 bases left between them. CDR3 length equals 15 residues. The CDR3 is CASSYSRMASQTQYF. The DNA for the CDR3 is TGTGCCAGCAGTTACTCCCGGATGGCCTCCCAAACGCAGTATTTT.

Note on this clonotype: Its ends do not fully match the called genes, so a read error is possible. The chain uses TRBV28 and TRBJ2-3; 10 bases map to TRBD2. The germline gives CDR1 MDHEN, CDR2 SYDVKM. The CDR3 has 16 residues. CDR3 in amino acids: CASGFSGGRSTDTQYF. The CDR3 DNA reads TGTGCCAGCGGTTTTAGCGGGGGGCGTAGCACAGATACGCAGTATTTT.

The chain uses TRBV4-2 and TRBJ2-1; 10 bases line up with TRBD2. The CDR3 has 16 amino acids. V dropped 1 base and J dropped 7; count of bases not matched to a gene: 7. Per germline, CDR1 LGHNA and CDR2 YNFKEQ. The CDR3 loop reads CASSQGAGGRINEQFF. The CDR3 DNA reads TGTGCCAGCAGCCAAGGAGCGGGGGGGAGGATTAATGAGCAGTTCTTC.

Comments on this clonotype: A much larger clonotype is one base distant, so this may be a read error. The chain links TRBV20-1 to TRBJ2-5; 7 nucleotides line up with TRBD1. Germline lookup yields CDR1 DFQATT and CDR2 SNEGSKA (reference sequence). The V and J ends lost 5 bases and 11 bases, in that order; junction bases with no gene match: 17. The CDR3 contains 14 residues. In DNA, the CDR3 is TGCAGTGCTCCCGGGACAGAGAGTTACAATGAGCAGTACTTC. Protein sequence: CSAPGTESYNEQYF.

The count of this clonotype is one. The rearrangement joins TRBV20-1 to TRBJ1-1, with D maybe TRBD1 (5 bases). Germline CDR1 and CDR2: DFQATT and SNEGSKA (reference sequence). The CDR3 is 14 amino acids. CDR3 in amino acids: CSPRVGRGNTEAFF. In nucleotides, the CDR3 is TGCAGCCCTAGGGTGGGGCGGGGGAACACTGAAGCTTTCTTT.

V usage is TRBV28 and J usage is TRBJ1-2; possible D gene TRBD1, 5 bases. Germline CDR1 and CDR2: MDHEN and SYDVKM. CDR3 length: 18 residues. V was shortened by 0 bases and J by 5 bases, with 22 bases between the two germline ends. CDR3 DNA sequence: TGTGCCAGCAGTTTATGGACAGTAAGGGGAGGCCGGGCTTATGGCTACACCTTC. Amino acid sequence: CASSLWTVRGGRAYGYTF.

The chain joins TRBV7-9 to TRBJ1-2, with D tentatively TRBD1 (5 bases). The V gene's germline CDR1 is SEHNR and CDR2 FQNEAQ (reference sequence). The CDR3 has 14 amino acids. Trimming took 0 bases from V and 1 from J, leaving 6 bases between them. This CDR3 reads CASSLARDNYGYTF. Here the CDR3 DNA reads TGTGCCAGCAGCTTAGCCAGGGATAACTATGGCTACACCTTC. Combining the CDR3 with reference TRBV7-9 and TRBJ1-2 gives the whole variable domain DTGVSQNPRHKITKRGQNVTFRCDPISEHNRLYWYRQTLGQGPEFLTYFQNEAQLEKSRLLSDRFSAERPKGSFSTLEIQRTEQGDSAMYLCASSLARDNYGYTFGSGTRLTVV.

This chain uses TRBV6-2 or TRBV6-3 with TRBJ2-3, with D perhaps matching TRBD1 (5 bases). The CDR3 has 15 residues. V shed 0 bases and J shed 2 bases, with 9 bases lying between them. Germline V gene data show CDR1 as MNHEY and CDR2 as SVGEGT. CDR3 protein: CASSYSGRATDTQYF. CDR3 sequence (DNA): TGTGCCAGCAGTTACTCGGGCAGGGCCACAGATACGCAGTATTTT.

The chain combines TRBV5-1 with TRBJ2-3; 8 bases are a match to TRBD2. The germline CDR1 and CDR2 sequences are SGHRS and YFSETQ. After removal of 4 bases from V and 1 base from J, the junction contained 11 bases not matched to a gene. The CDR3 totals 17 residues. In DNA form, the CDR3 reads TGCGCCAGCAGCGTCCCCATTGGTAGCGGGGGCACAGATACGCAGTATTTT. This codes for CASSVPIGSGGTDTQYF.

The rearrangement links TRBV20-1 to TRBJ2-3; D ambiguous. This CDR3 comprises 15 residues. V lost 0 bases, J lost 3 bases, and 13 bases lay in between. CDR1 DFQATT and CDR2 SNEGSKA come from the germline V gene (reference sequence). CDR3: CSARDDARPTDTQYF. CDR3 bases: TGCAGTGCTAGAGACGACGCTCGACCGACAGATACGCAGTATTTT.

The chain uses TRBV3-1 and TRBJ1-5; D perhaps matches TRBD1 (6 bases). Germline CDR1 and CDR2: LGHDT and YNNKEL (reference sequence). Trimming removed 0 bases at V and 6 bases at J, with 18 bases between. The CDR3 has 17 amino acids. The CDR3 loop reads CASSQEAGGRGGQPQHF. In DNA, the CDR3 is TGTGCCAGCAGCCAAGAGGCGGGGGGGCGCGGAGGTCAGCCCCAGCATTTT.

The gene calls are TRBV29-1 and TRBJ2-5; 10 positions match TRBD1. The closer fit of TRBJ2-7 to the DNA end suggests the J call may be wrong. The CDR3 runs 13 residues. Germline CDR1 is SQVTM and CDR2 is ANQGSEA. The CDR3 DNA reads TGCAGCGTCAGGACAGGGGGATTTTACGAGCAGTACTTC. Translated: CSVRTGGFYEQYF.

The chain recombines TRBV6-5 with TRBJ2-5; TRBD1 might be the D (6 bases). The germline gives CDR1 MNHEY, CDR2 SVGAGI. Deletions cut 8 bases from V and 5 bases from J, with 21 bases between. This CDR3 spans 15 amino acids. DNA of the CDR3: TGTGCCAGCGGCAAACTCGGGGCAGGGGCGGAGACCCAGTACTTC. This gives the protein CASGKLGAGAETQYF.

This clonotype was seen only once. The chain has TRBV11-2 and TRBJ2-2; D may correspond to TRBD1 or TRBD2 (5 bases each). Deletions cut 5 bases from V and 10 bases from J, with 17 bases between. There are 14 residues in the CDR3. CDR1 is SGHAT and CDR2 is FQNNGV in the germline V gene. Here the CDR3 DNA reads TGTGCCAGCAGCCCCCCCCCGGGGCTGGAGGAGCTGTTTTTT. It codes for CASSPPPGLEELFF.

The chain links TRBV6-5 to TRBJ2-5; 7 nucleotides align to TRBD1. The J call could be wrong; TRBJ2-7 is a better fit for the DNA end. The CDR3 consists of 14 residues. Germline CDR1 MNHEY, CDR2 SVGAGI. DNA of the CDR3: TGTGCCAGCAGTCAATCGACAGGGTACGACGAGCAGTACTTC. It encodes CASSQSTGYDEQYF.

The sample holds many counts of this clonotype. The CDR3 sequence is CASSSTADTQYF. DNA of the CDR3: TGTGCCAGCAGTTCGACGGCAGATACGCAGTATTTT. The chain has TRBV7-2 and TRBJ2-3, with D hard to call. V lost 6 bases to trimming and J lost 4 bases, with 8 bases between them. CDR1 and CDR2 from the germline V gene are SGHTA and FQGNSA. This CDR3 comprises 12 residues.

This clonotype was picked up one time. This sequence joins TRBV6-2 or TRBV6-3 and TRBJ2-2, with 12 bases identical to TRBD2. Germline loops: CDR1 MNHEY, CDR2 SVGEGT. V lost 5 bases and J lost 5; bases outside the gene matches: 3. This CDR3 region has 15 residues. DNA for the CDR3: TGTGCCAGCAGTGGACTAGCGGGGTCGACCGGGGAGCTGTTTTTT. This gives the protein CASSGLAGSTGELFF.

This clonotype appeared a few times. J is TRBJ2-1 and V is TRBV6-6, with 12 bases lining up with TRBD2. Trimming at V came to 8 bases and at J to 5 bases, leaving 4 bases not matched to a gene. Germline CDR1 is MNHNY and CDR2 is SVGAGI (reference sequence). The CDR3 sequence is 14 residues long. In DNA, the CDR3 is TGTGCCAGCCTAGGACTAGCGGGAAACAATGAGCAGTTCTTC. Translation gives CASLGLAGNNEQFF.

This clonotype was seen only a few times. A read error may produce the germline difference seen at one junction end. J is TRBJ2-1 and V is TRBV7-7; D possibly corresponds to TRBD2 (8 bases). This CDR3 is 14 amino acids long. Germline V lookup: CDR1 SSHAT, CDR2 FNYEAQ (reference sequence). The CDR3 is CASSLAGTANEQFF. The CDR3 region has the DNA TGTGCTAGCAGCTTAGCGGGGACAGCTAATGAGCAGTTCTTC.

The V gene is TRBV6-5, the J gene TRBJ2-3; no definite D call. Germline CDR1 is MNHEY and CDR2 is SVGAGI. The V and J ends lost 2 bases and 2 bases respectively, with 8 bases between them. This CDR3 is built from 14 residues. CDR3 nucleotides: TGTGCCAGCAGTTACGATGTCCTCACAGATACGCAGTATTTT. It codes for CASSYDVLTDTQYF.

This clonotype was seen a handful of times. This chain uses TRBV29-1 with TRBJ2-7, with 7 positions matching TRBD1. There are 13 residues in the CDR3. The V gene's germline CDR1 is SQVTM and CDR2 ANQGSEA. The J segment lost 2 bases and the V segment lost 7 bases, leaving 8 bases of the junction unmatched. CDR3 residues: CSARGQFTYEQYF. In DNA, the CDR3 is TGCAGCGCCCGGGGACAGTTTACCTACGAGCAGTACTTC.